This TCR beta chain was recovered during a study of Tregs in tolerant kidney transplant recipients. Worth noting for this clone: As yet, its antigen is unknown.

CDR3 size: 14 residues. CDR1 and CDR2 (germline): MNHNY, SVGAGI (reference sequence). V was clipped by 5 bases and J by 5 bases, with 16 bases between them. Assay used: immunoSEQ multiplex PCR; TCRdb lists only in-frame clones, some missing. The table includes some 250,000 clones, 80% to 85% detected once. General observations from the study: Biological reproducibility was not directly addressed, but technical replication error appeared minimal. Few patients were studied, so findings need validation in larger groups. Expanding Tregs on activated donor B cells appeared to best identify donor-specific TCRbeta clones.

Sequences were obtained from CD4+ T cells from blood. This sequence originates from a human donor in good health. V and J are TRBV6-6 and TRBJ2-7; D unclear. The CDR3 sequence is CASSPVSSADEQYF. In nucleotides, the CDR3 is TGTGCCAGCAGTCCAGTTTCGTCGGCCGACGAGCAGTACTTC.